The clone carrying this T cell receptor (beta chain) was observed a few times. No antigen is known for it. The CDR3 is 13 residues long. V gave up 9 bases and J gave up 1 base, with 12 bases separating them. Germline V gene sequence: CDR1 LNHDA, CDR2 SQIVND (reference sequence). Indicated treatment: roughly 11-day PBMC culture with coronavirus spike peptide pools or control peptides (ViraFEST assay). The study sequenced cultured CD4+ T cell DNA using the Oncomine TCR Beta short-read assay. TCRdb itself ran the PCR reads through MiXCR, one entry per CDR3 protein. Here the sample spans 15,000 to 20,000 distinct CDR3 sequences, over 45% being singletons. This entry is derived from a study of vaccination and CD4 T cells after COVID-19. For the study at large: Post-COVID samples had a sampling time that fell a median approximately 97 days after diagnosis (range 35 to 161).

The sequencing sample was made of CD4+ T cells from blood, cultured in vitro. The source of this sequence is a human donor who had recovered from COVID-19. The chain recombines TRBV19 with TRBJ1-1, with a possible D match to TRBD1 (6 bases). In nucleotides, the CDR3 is TGTGCCAGCACAGGGAGGAGGAACACTGAAGCTTTCTTT. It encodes CASTGRRNTEAFF.